The clone carrying this TCR beta chain showed up just a few times. The ends were cut back, 3 bases at V and 6 bases at J, with 14 bases in the middle. CDR1 is WSHSY, CDR2 SAAADI, per germline. The CDR3 runs to 14 residues. This entry comes from a study of immune characterization of retroperitoneal liposarcoma. Using its own MiXCR run on the PCR reads, TCRdb lists one record per CDR3 protein. The data hold roughly 10,000 distinct CDR3 sequences, with 25% to 30% observed a single time. This chain joins TRBV10-2 and TRBJ1-2; D gene ambiguous. The sequence came from a male donor with retroperitoneal liposarcoma. The specimen sequenced was tumor tissue. The CDR3 DNA is TGCGCCAGCAGTGAATTGCGGGCAAACCATGGCTACACCTTC. Translated: CASSELRANHGYTF.